This passage covers 17 T cell receptor beta chains from one sample sequenced in a study of T cell repertoires in cytomegalovirus infection (dated by TCRdb to the late 2010s). TCRdb records Illumina HiSeq 1500 as the sequencer. TCRdb reprocessing: public reads trimmed at Q25 with fastp, clones called with MiXCR, in-frame beta chains kept. Each record represents a unique CDR3 protein, reported with the most common genes and DNA among its rows. The sample records roughly 200,000 distinct CDR3 sequences, approximately 18% of which are singletons. The ten largest account for approximately 25% of the sample. The sample consisted of CD8+ T cells from PBMCs. These receptors were taken from a human donor in good health (CMV status not recorded). Some clones in this sample may be carry-over from other donors' samples.

The chain links TRBV2 to TRBJ2-7; perhaps TRBD2 as D (6 bases). The CDR3 is made up of 16 amino acids. Germline V CDR1 and CDR2: SNHLY, FYNNEI. V was trimmed by 5 bases and J by 0 bases, leaving 17 bases between them. CDR3 amino acids: CASSRNGGPASYEQYF. Here the CDR3 DNA reads TGTGCCAGCAGTAGGAATGGAGGGCCAGCCTCCTACGAGCAGTACTTC.

The chain combines TRBV12-3 or TRBV12-4 with TRBJ1-4; D unclear. The CDR3 is 13 amino acids. V was clipped by 5 bases and J by 8 bases, with 12 bases between them. The CDR3, as DNA: TGTGCCAGCAGTACCGCGGGTGAAGAAAAACTGTTTTTT. Amino acids: CASSTAGEEKLFF.

V usage is TRBV27 and J usage is TRBJ2-1; D may be TRBD1 or TRBD2 (5 bases each). The V end lost 4 bases, the J end lost 7 bases, and 8 bases lay between the germline ends. The germline CDR1 and CDR2 sequences are MNHEY and SMNVEV (reference sequence). This CDR3 has 12 amino acids. The CDR3 DNA sequence: TGTGCCAGCAGTTGGGACGAAAATGAGCAGTTCTTC. It specifies CASSWDENEQFF.

The chain has TRBV29-1 and TRBJ2-1, with 9 bases identical to TRBD1. CDR1 is SQVTM and CDR2 is ANQGSEA in the germline V gene. V lost 4 bases, J lost 7 bases, and 2 bases stayed unmatched. The CDR3 covers 12 residues. The DNA for the CDR3 is TGCAGCGTTGGGACAGGGGAGAATGAGCAGTTCTTC. Translation: CSVGTGENEQFF.

This clonotype was counted only a few times. The CDR3: CSVVGGSTYEQYF. The CDR3 DNA is TGCAGCGTTGTGGGGGGATCCACCTACGAGCAGTACTTC. This chain uses TRBV29-1 with TRBJ2-7; D is possibly TRBD2 (6 bases). Trimming removed 4 bases from V and 2 bases from J, with 12 bases in between. The CDR3 has 13 amino acids. Germline V gene sequence: CDR1 SQVTM, CDR2 ANQGSEA.

The chain couples TRBV14 to TRBJ1-1; tentatively, D is TRBD1 (5 bases). The V end lost 1 base, the J end lost 10 bases, and 7 bases lay between the germline ends. The CDR3 consists of 11 residues. From germline, CDR1 is SGHDN and CDR2 FVKESK. Written as DNA, the CDR3 is TGTGCCAGCAGCCAAGGGGGGGGAGCTTTCTTT. It translates to CASSQGGGAFF.

The gene calls are TRBV7-2 and TRBJ2-3; the match to TRBD2 covers 7 bases. The V gene end was trimmed by 6 bases and the J gene end by 14 bases; junction bases not matched to a gene: 11. The CDR3 is 12 amino acids. CDR1 SGHTA and CDR2 FQGNSA come from the germline V gene. CDR3 nucleotides: TGTGCCAGCAGTTCTCATAGCGGGTTCCGGTATTTT. As protein: CASSSHSGFRYF.

This chain connects TRBV6-5 to TRBJ2-3, with D possibly matching TRBD2 (5 bases). Trimming took off 0 bases at V and 2 bases at J, with 18 bases between the two ends. The CDR3 has 18 residues. Germline V lookup: CDR1 MNHEY, CDR2 SVGAGI. CDR3 in amino acids: CASSYSIEEAGPTDTQYF. CDR3 nucleotide sequence: TGTGCCAGCAGTTACTCGATCGAAGAGGCGGGCCCCACAGATACGCAGTATTTT.

The rearrangement links TRBV5-6 to TRBJ2-7, with 7 positions matching TRBD2. Germline CDR1 reads SGHDT; CDR2 reads YYEEEE. CDR3 length: 15 residues. The junction had 14 bases not matched to a gene; V was cut back by 6 bases and J by 5 bases. The CDR3 nucleotides are TGTGCCAGCACCCATTGGGGGGGTTTCATCAACGAGCAGTACTTC. Residues: CASTHWGGFINEQYF. The whole variable domain, filled in from reference TRBV5-6 and TRBJ2-7, reads DAGVTQSPTHLIKTRGQQVTLRCSPKSGHDTVSWYQQALGQGPQFIFQYYEEEERQRGNFPDRFSGHQFPNYSSELNVNALLLGDSALYLCASTHWGGFINEQYFGPGTRLTVT.

This clonotype was picked up many times. The rearrangement uses TRBV7-2 and TRBJ1-5, with D unresolved. Deletions cut 5 bases from V and 5 bases from J, with 16 bases between. The CDR3 runs 15 residues. The V gene's germline CDR1 is SGHTA and CDR2 FQGNSA. For the CDR3, the DNA is TGTGCCAGCAGCCCTCGGTGGTCCCCGGATCAGCCCCAGCATTTT. Translated, it gives CASSPRWSPDQPQHF.

V gene TRBV29-1 combines with J gene TRBJ2-5; 7 nucleotides match TRBD1. Trimming cost V 6 bases and J 2 bases; bases outside gene matches: 6. This CDR3 has 13 amino acids. In germline, CDR1 is SQVTM, CDR2 ANQGSEA. The CDR3, as DNA: TGCAGCGTACCGGGACAGCTTCAAGAGACCCAGTACTTC. Its translation: CSVPGQLQETQYF.

This clonotype was counted between two and nine times. The chain has TRBV4-1 and TRBJ2-7; D not certain. V lost 3 bases, J lost 0 bases, and 9 bases lay in between. The CDR3 spans 14 residues. The germline V gene has CDR1 MGHRA and CDR2 YSYEKL. CDR3 nucleotides: TGCGCCAGCAGCCACAGATCCGTCTCCTACGAGCAGTACTTC. Amino acid sequence: CASSHRSVSYEQYF.

Points on this clonotype: Since a much larger clone is just one base distant, this may be a read error. The chain joins TRBV7-2 to TRBJ1-1, with unresolved D. The germline gives CDR1 SGHTA, CDR2 FQGNSA. The CDR3 has 14 amino acids. With 5 bases removed from V and 0 bases from J, the gap between germline ends came to 10 bases. CDR3 sequence reads: CASSPSWLNTEAFF. The CDR3 DNA reads TGTGCCAGCAGCCCATCCTGGCTGAACACTGAAGCTTTCTTT. Looking up the rest from reference TRBV7-2 and TRBJ1-1 gives the full variable domain: GAGVSQSPSNKVTEKGKDVELRCDPISGHTALYWYRQSLGQGLEFLIYFQGNSAPDKSGLPSDRFSAERTGGSVSTLTIQRTQQEDSAVYLCASSPSWLNTEAFFGQGTRLTVV.

The table lists this clonotype with many counts. V usage is TRBV6-2 or TRBV6-3 and J usage is TRBJ2-2; tentative D call: TRBD1 (5 bases). Germline lookup yields CDR1 MNHEY and CDR2 SVGEGT. The CDR3 has 14 amino acids. Trimming removed 2 bases at V and 10 bases at J, with 14 bases between. CDR3 sequence (DNA): TGTGCCAGCAGTTACACCAGGGAAGTAGCGGAGCTGTTTTTT. It codes for CASSYTREVAELFF.

V usage is TRBV19 and J usage is TRBJ2-1; perhaps TRBD2 as D (6 bases). This CDR3 comprises 15 residues. From germline, CDR1 is LNHDA and CDR2 SQIVND (reference sequence). V gave up 5 bases and J gave up 4 bases, with 15 bases separating them. The CDR3 DNA reads TGTGCCAGTAGTCTCGGGGGAGTGATTTACAATGAGCAGTTCTTC. Its translation is CASSLGGVIYNEQFF.

This clonotype has more than one count but fewer than ten. The gene calls are TRBV7-2 and TRBJ2-7, with 10 nucleotides matching TRBD2. CDR3 length: 14 residues. CDR1 is SGHTA, CDR2 FQGNSA, per germline. With V trimmed by 3 bases and J by 2 bases, 1 base remained unmatched. The CDR3, as DNA: TGTGCCAGCAGCTTTAGCGGGGGGCCCTACGAGCAGTACTTC. Its protein product is CASSFSGGPYEQYF.

The rearrangement links TRBV7-2 to TRBJ1-6; D perhaps matches TRBD1 (5 bases). The germline V and J ends were trimmed by 6 bases and 13 bases, with 22 bases remaining between them. The CDR3 length is 15 residues. Germline V gene data show CDR1 as SGHTA and CDR2 as FQGNSA. In DNA form, the CDR3 reads TGTGCCAGCAGTCGACTACCGGGCCTGGGGACGCCCCTCCACTTT. Protein: CASSRLPGLGTPLHF.